This T cell receptor beta chain was recovered during a study of blood T cell repertoires in COVID-19 (dated by TCRdb to between 2020 and 2021). The study in broad terms: Samples from collaborators originated in the United States, Italy and Spain and spanned both the acute and convalescent phases of COVID-19. HLA class I and class II types, where available, came from metadata supplied by the sample provider rather than from assay-based typing. Subjects who had been exposed to COVID-19, were actively infected with it, or had recovered from it provided the deeply sampled blood TCRbeta repertoires that made up the dataset. Nearly every sample came with metadata listing a de-identified subject ID, COVID-19 status, age in years and sex. The material from the prospective study consisted of cDNA or gDNA derived from T cells, B-cell-depleted T cells, or PBMCs. The samples were drawn from two sources: the first 160 participants of the ongoing ImmuneRACE study, and some 1,300 subjects contributed by 6 global collaborators. The repertoires were made available in a free public database intended to serve as a resource for research on the immune response to SARS-CoV-2. Overall study results and their limits: Clinical and demographic metadata were provided uncurated, with the amount varying by source and participant.

Enrolling through a virtual design, the prospective study's participants ranged in age from roughly 18 to 95 years and lived across roughly 24 United States geographic areas. In the prospective study, participants were assigned to cohorts based on the clinical history participants reported in a screening survey and a study questionnaire. Recovered participants in ImmuneRACE Cohort 3 were defined by two consecutive negative NP/OP PCR tests, clearance by a healthcare professional, or resolution of symptoms. In the prospective study, whole blood, serum and a nasopharyngeal or oropharyngeal swab were collected from each participant by mobile phlebotomists. Prospective study participants could optionally give additional blood draws and questionnaires over an approximately two-month period. Prospective study blood samples were shipped either frozen or at room temperature before DNA extraction. The V and J ends are trimmed by 0 bases and 2 bases, leaving 5 bases between them. There are 14 amino acids in the CDR3, from cysteine to phenylalanine inclusive. The read is trimmed to its CDR3 DNA, 42 bases read in frame from base 1. Via the germline V gene (reference sequence), CDR1 is MNHEY and CDR2 SMNVEV.

TCRbeta CDR3 regions were amplified from genomic DNA using the immunoSEQ Assay, a bias-controlled multiplex PCR. As for the authors' bioinformatics: The number of nucleated cells in each sample was estimated from the amplification of reference gene primers within the assay. To quantify the absolute abundance of each unique TCRbeta CDR3 rearrangement, sequence reads were collapsed and filtered. For each sample, productive Simpson clonality was calculated as the square root of Simpson's diversity index across productive rearrangements. In its TCRdb copy, this immuneACCESS table keeps in-frame sequences only and misses some clones. Where compared with another copy, unresolved V genes explain less than half of these, and the others have no known cause. The DNA gave D and trimming, while V, J and clone size come from that table. For this sample the table gives 150,000 to 200,000 clones, of which around 80% were detected only once. Nearly 8% of the sample goes to the ten largest clones.

In this sample, this clone turned up once. What this receptor recognizes is not known. One base away there is no much larger clone; base qualities are not given. The sequence derives from a woman aged 50 to 65 who had recovered from COVID-19. In this chain, TRBV27 is recombined with TRBJ1-5, with a weak D call of TRBD1 (5 bases match). The sequencing sample was made of PBMCs or T cells enriched from blood (not recorded which). CDR3 reads: CASSLSGGNQPQHF. The nucleotides read TGTGCCAGCAGTTTATCAGGGGGCAATCAGCCCCAGCATTTT.